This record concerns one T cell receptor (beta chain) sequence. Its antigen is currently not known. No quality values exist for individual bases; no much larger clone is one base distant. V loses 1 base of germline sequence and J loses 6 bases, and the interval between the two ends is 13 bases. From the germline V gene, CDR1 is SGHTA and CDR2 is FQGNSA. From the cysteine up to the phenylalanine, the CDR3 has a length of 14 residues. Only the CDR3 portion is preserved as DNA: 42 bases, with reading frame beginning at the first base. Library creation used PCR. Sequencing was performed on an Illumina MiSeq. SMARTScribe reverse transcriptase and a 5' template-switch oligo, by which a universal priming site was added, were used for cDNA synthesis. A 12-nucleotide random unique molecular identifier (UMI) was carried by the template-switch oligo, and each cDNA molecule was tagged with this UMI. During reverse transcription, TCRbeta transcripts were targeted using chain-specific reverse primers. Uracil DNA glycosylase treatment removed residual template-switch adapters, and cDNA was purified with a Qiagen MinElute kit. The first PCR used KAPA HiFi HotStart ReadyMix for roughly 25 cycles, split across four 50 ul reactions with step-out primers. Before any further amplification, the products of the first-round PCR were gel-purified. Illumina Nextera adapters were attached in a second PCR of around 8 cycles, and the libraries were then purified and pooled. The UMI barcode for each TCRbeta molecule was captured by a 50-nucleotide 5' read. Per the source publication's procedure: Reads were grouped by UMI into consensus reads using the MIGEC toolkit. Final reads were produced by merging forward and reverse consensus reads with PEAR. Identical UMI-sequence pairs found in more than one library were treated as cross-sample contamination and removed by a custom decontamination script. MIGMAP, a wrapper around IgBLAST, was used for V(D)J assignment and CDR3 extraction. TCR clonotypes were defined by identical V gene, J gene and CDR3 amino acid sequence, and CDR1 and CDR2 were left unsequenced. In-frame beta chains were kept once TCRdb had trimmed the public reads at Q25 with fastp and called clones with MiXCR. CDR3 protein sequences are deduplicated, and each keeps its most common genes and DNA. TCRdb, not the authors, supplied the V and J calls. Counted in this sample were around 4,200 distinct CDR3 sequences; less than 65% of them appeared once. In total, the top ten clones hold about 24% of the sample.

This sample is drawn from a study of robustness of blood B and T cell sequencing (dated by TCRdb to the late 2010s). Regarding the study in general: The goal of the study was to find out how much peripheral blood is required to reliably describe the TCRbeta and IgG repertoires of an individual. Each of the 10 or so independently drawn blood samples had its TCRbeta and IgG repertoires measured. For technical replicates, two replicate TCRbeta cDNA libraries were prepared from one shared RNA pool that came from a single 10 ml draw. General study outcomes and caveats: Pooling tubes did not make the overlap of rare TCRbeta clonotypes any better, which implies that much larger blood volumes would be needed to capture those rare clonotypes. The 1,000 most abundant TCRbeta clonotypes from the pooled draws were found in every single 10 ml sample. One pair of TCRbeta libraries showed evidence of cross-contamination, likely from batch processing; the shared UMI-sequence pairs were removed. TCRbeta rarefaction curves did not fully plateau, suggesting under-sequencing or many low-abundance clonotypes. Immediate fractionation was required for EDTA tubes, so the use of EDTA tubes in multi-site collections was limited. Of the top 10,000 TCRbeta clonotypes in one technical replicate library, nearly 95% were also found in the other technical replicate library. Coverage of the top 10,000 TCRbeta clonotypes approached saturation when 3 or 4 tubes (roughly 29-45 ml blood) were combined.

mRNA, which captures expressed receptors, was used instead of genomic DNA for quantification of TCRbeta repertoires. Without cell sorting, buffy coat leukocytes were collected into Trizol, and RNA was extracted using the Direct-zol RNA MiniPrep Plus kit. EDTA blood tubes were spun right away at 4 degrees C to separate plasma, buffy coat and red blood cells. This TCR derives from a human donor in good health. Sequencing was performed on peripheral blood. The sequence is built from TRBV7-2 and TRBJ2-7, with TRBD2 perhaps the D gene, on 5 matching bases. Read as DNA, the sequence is TGTGCCAGCAGCTTAGTGGCTGCCCGGGGCGAGCAGTACTTC. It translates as CASSLVAARGEQYF.